This T cell receptor beta chain was captured by sequencing in a study of blood T cells in healthy people across ages (dated by TCRdb to between 2015 and 2017). For the wider study: Template switching captured roughly one uniquely barcoded TCR beta cDNA molecule per two T cells in model experiments. The study measured age-related changes in TCR beta repertoire diversity using deep sequencing normalized with unique cDNA molecular identifiers. Donors were grouped into four age groups: young (average approximately 16 years), middle-aged (roughly 40), aged (around 60) and long-lived (approximately 78). To avoid experimental bias, donors of different ages were randomly spread across the sequencing lanes. Using the same blood draw, the study looked at two additional independent replicas of 1 million unique cDNA reads for two donors, one aged 18 to 30 and the other aged 80 or older. What the authors observed across the whole study: Since profiling was done on bulk unsorted PBMCs, naive and antigen-experienced compartments could not be conclusively compared. The percentage of naive T cells measured by flow cytometry correlated strongly with observed TCR beta diversity. Donor CMV infection status was unknown, potentially confounding age-related changes in expanded clonotypes. Observed TCR beta diversity per million T cells fell roughly linearly with age, and a significant reduction was already apparent by age roughly 41. Compared with the aged group, the long-lived group had more naive CD4+ T cells, fewer expanded clones and increased TCR diversity, a pattern suggesting age selection. Total diversity estimates from one million sequenced T cells were considered lower bounds and underestimates.

In its sample, this clonotype was seen once. Its antigen is unknown. Per-nucleotide qualities are absent, and no much larger clonotype sits a single base away. One read gives only weak evidence. Donors were 40 or so systemically healthy Caucasian individuals from Russia aged about 6 to 100 years. Ten milliliters of peripheral blood were collected from each donor into EDTA-treated Vacutainer tubes. Ficoll-Paque density-gradient centrifugation was used to isolate PBMCs, with at least 7 million per sample. Total RNA was extracted from PBMCs with Trizol reagent, with at least 6 micrograms obtained per sample. For every donor, flow cytometry on a PBMC aliquot measured the percentage of naive CD45RAhigh/CD27high T cells. Taken from the germline V gene, the CDR1 and CDR2 loops are SGHRS and YFSETQ. Between the V and J ends, shortened by 2 bases and 1 base respectively, the junction contains 10 bases. There are 14 amino acids in the CDR3, from cysteine to phenylalanine inclusive. The sequence is cut down to CDR3 DNA, 42 bases in frame from base 1.

The library was prepared using 5' RACE. The sample was run on an Illumina HiSeq 2500. A second PCR of about 6 to 11 cycles was run with a J-beta primer mix and a sample-barcoded 5' primer. Each TCR beta cDNA molecule received a unique molecular identifier from a template-switch 5' adaptor carrying 12 random nucleotides. Each sample yielded at least 3 million CDR3-containing paired-end reads. The Mint cDNA synthesis kit, primed by a TRBC-specific oligonucleotide, was used to synthesize first-strand cDNA from all RNA. After uracil-DNA glycosylase treatment, a first 18-cycle PCR used universal primers M1SS and BC2_uni_R on all cDNA. The study's own analysis went as follows. For normalization, 1 million high-quality reads were randomly selected from each sample, with every read carrying a distinct molecular identifier. Instead of being binned into consensus sequences, reads with shared molecular identifiers were discarded. MiTCR, with a Q25 quality threshold and the strictest error-elimination algorithm, was used for CDR3 identification, clonotype clustering and error correction. A nonparametric unseen species model using Euler transformation provided a lower-bound estimate of total TCR beta diversity. TCRdb's own reprocessing of the public reads used fastp at Q25 and MiXCR and kept productive beta chains. Records with the same CDR3 protein are collapsed into one entry carrying the most frequent genes and DNA. The V and J calls follow TCRdb's processing rather than the paper's. This sample gives 590,000 or so distinct CDR3 sequences in total; about 30% of them show up just once. Around a sixth of the sample lies in the top ten.

The rearranged segments are TRBV5-1 and TRBJ2-7, with no reliable assignment of the D segment. Specimen: blood. The sequence came from a woman older than 75 in good health. The nucleotide sequence reads TGCGCCAGCAGCTTTATTCTCGGGTCCTACGAGCAGTACTTC. It translates to CASSFILGSYEQYF.